The rows below give T cell receptor beta chains drawn from one sample of a study of regulatory T cells in long-lasting Graves disease. TCRdb reprocessed the multiplex PCR reads with MiXCR, giving one entry per CDR3 protein. The sample consists of some 440,000 distinct CDR3 sequences, around 20% of them appearing once. The sample in question was peripheral blood mononuclear cells (PBMCs), obtained when the disease was refractory, from a patient treated with antithyroid drugs. All receptors come from a female donor with Graves disease. The CDR3 runs from the conserved cysteine through the conserved F or W. A D gene is named only where the DNA matches it firmly. Size is stated for part of the rows, as once, few or many counts, or as a class when the clone is expanded.

size: .
V: TRBV11-3
J: TRBJ1-3
D: .
CDR3: CASSPQGMGNTIYF
DNA: TGTGCCAGCAGCCCCCAGGGGATGGGAAACACCATATATTTT

size: .
V: TRBV12-3/TRBV12-4
J: TRBJ1-3
D: .
CDR3: CASSRTANSGNTIYF
DNA: TGTGCCAGCAGTCGGACAGCGAACTCTGGAAACACCATATATTTT

size: .
V: TRBV2
J: TRBJ1-3
D: .
CDR3: CASSGGAGPGNTIYF
DNA: TGTGCCAGCAGTGGAGGGGCAGGTCCTGGAAACACCATATATTTT

size: .
V: TRBV5-1
J: TRBJ2-2
D: .
CDR3: CASSLGSGLETGELFF
DNA: TGCGCCAGCAGCTTGGGTAGCGGCCTAGAAACCGGGGAGCTGTTTTTT

size: many
V: TRBV28
J: TRBJ2-7
D: TRBD2
CDR3: CASISGGGNEQYF
DNA: TGTGCCAGCATCTCCGGGGGGGGGAACGAGCAGTACTTC

size: .
V: TRBV19
J: TRBJ1-5
D: .
CDR3: CASTDRANSNQPQHF
DNA: TGTGCCAGTACTGACAGAGCTAATAGCAATCAGCCCCAGCATTTT

size: few
V: TRBV5-1
J: TRBJ2-7
D: .
CDR3: CASSLGAGGTYGQYF
DNA: TGCGCCAGCAGCTTGGGAGCAGGGGGGACCTACGGGCAGTACTTC

size: .
V: TRBV29-1
J: TRBJ2-7
D: TRBD1
CDR3: CSVEVGDRGYEQYF
DNA: TGCAGCGTTGAAGTCGGGGACAGGGGCTACGAGCAGTACTTC

size: many
V: TRBV6-1
J: TRBJ2-7
D: .
CDR3: CASSEVAGFRYEQYF
DNA: TGTGCCAGCAGTGAGGTCGCGGGGTTCCGTTACGAGCAGTACTTC

size: many
V: TRBV27
J: TRBJ2-2
D: TRBD1
CDR3: CASSRSDRVVTGELFF
DNA: TGTGCCAGCAGCCGATCGGACAGGGTGGTGACCGGGGAGCTGTTTTTT

size: .
V: TRBV11-2
J: TRBJ2-1
D: TRBD2
CDR3: CASSLAGVAGGLYNEQFF
DNA: TGTGCCAGCAGCTTAGCCGGGGTAGCGGGAGGACTTTACAATGAGCAGTTCTTC

size: few
V: TRBV2
J: TRBJ2-3
D: TRBD1
CDR3: CASSGQGTSTDTQYF
DNA: TGTGCCAGCAGTGGACAGGGTACTAGCACAGATACGCAGTATTTT

size: few
V: TRBV12-3/TRBV12-4
J: TRBJ2-3
D: TRBD2
CDR3: CASSLAAGGADTQYF
DNA: TGTGCCAGCAGTTTAGCAGCGGGAGGGGCAGATACGCAGTATTTT

size: few
V: TRBV5-1
J: TRBJ2-2
D: TRBD2
CDR3: CASSSGLASAQGELFF
DNA: TGCGCCAGCAGCTCGGGACTAGCGTCCGCCCAAGGGGAGCTGTTTTTT

size: many
V: TRBV28
J: TRBJ1-5
D: .
CDR3: CASSSPGSNQPQHF
DNA: TGTGCCAGCAGTTCGCCCGGGTCCAATCAGCCCCAGCATTTT

size: many
V: TRBV7-2
J: TRBJ2-6
D: .
CDR3: CASSRGANVLTF
DNA: TGTGCCAGCTCCCGGGGGGCCAACGTCCTGACTTTC

size: many
V: TRBV29-1
J: TRBJ2-7
D: TRBD2
CDR3: CSVEDGTSVTYEQYF
DNA: TGCAGCGTTGAAGACGGGACTAGCGTCACCTACGAGCAGTACTTC

size: .
V: TRBV6-5
J: TRBJ1-4
D: TRBD1
CDR3: CASSYIGTGFQELFF
DNA: TGTGCCAGCAGTTATATTGGGACAGGGTTTCAGGAACTGTTTTTT

size: .
V: TRBV29-1
J: TRBJ1-1
D: .
CDR3: CSVRGGAPEAFF
DNA: TGCAGCGTCCGGGGGGGGGCGCCTGAAGCTTTCTTT

size: .
V: TRBV7-3
J: TRBJ2-3
D: .
CDR3: CASSSSALAGRTDTQYF
DNA: TGTGCCAGCAGCTCAAGCGCACTAGCTGGGCGCACAGATACGCAGTATTTT

size: .
V: TRBV11-2
J: TRBJ2-7
D: .
CDR3: CASSLEPTVSSYEQYF
DNA: TGTGCCAGCAGCTTAGAACCCACCGTTAGCTCCTACGAGCAGTACTTC

size: .
V: TRBV11-2
J: TRBJ2-2
D: .
CDR3: CASSPDTLTGELFF
DNA: TGTGCCAGCAGCCCCGACACGCTCACCGGGGAGCTGTTTTTT

size: many
V: TRBV30
J: TRBJ2-5
D: .
CDR3: CAYQTGRGETQYF
DNA: TGTGCCTATCAGACAGGTAGAGGAGAGACCCAGTACTTC

size: few
V: TRBV4-2
J: TRBJ1-5
D: .
CDR3: CASSQGQVSNQPQHF
DNA: TGTGCCAGCAGCCAAGGGCAGGTTAGCAATCAGCCCCAGCATTTT

size: many
V: TRBV6-9
J: TRBJ2-7
D: TRBD2
CDR3: CASSYLLAGAFHEQYF
DNA: TGTGCCAGCAGTTACTTACTAGCGGGAGCTTTTCACGAGCAGTACTTC

size: few
V: TRBV7-6
J: TRBJ2-3
D: .
CDR3: CASSLGSASSTDTQYF
DNA: TGTGCCAGCAGCTTAGGGTCAGCCTCGAGCACAGATACGCAGTATTTT

size: .
V: TRBV4-1
J: TRBJ1-6
D: .
CDR3: CASSLGASSYNSPLHF
DNA: TGCGCCAGCAGCCTAGGGGCTAGCTCCTATAATTCACCCCTCCACTTT

size: .
V: TRBV19
J: TRBJ2-1
D: .
CDR3: CASSESGSSGYEQFF
DNA: TGTGCCAGTAGTGAGAGTGGCTCCTCGGGTTATGAGCAGTTCTTC

size: few
V: TRBV29-1
J: TRBJ2-7
D: .
CDR3: CSVGAASYEQYF
DNA: TGCAGCGTGGGAGCGGCTTCCTACGAGCAGTACTTC

size: .
V: TRBV10-1
J: TRBJ2-2
D: .
CDR3: CASSESRVLNTGELFF
DNA: TGCGCCAGCAGTGAGTCGCGGGTATTGAACACCGGGGAGCTGTTTTTT

size: .
V: TRBV27
J: TRBJ2-3
D: .
CDR3: CASSPLAATRADTQYF
DNA: TGTGCCAGCAGTCCGTTAGCGGCTACGAGGGCAGATACGCAGTATTTT

size: many
V: TRBV7-9
J: TRBJ2-7
D: .
CDR3: CASSSRHQSYEQYF
DNA: TGTGCCAGCAGCTCTCGTCACCAGTCCTACGAGCAGTACTTC

size: few
V: TRBV27
J: TRBJ1-6
D: .
CDR3: CASRTVEGGNSPLHF
DNA: TGTGCCAGCAGGACAGTCGAGGGGGGAAATTCACCCCTCCACTTT

size: .
V: TRBV4-3
J: TRBJ2-7
D: .
CDR3: CASSQAQLYEQYF
DNA: TGCGCCAGCAGCCAAGCTCAACTATACGAGCAGTACTTC

size: many
V: TRBV6-2/TRBV6-3
J: TRBJ1-1
D: .
CDR3: CASTERGNTEAFF
DNA: TGTGCCAGCACCGAAAGAGGGAACACTGAAGCTTTCTTT

size: many
V: TRBV12-5
J: TRBJ2-5
D: .
CDR3: CASGQGQASMVETQYF
DNA: TGTGCTAGTGGTCAAGGCCAGGCTAGCATGGTAGAGACCCAGTACTTC

size: few
V: TRBV24-1
J: TRBJ2-5
D: .
CDR3: CATSVGVLQETQYF
DNA: TGTGCCACCAGTGTCGGAGTACTCCAAGAGACCCAGTACTTC

size: many
V: TRBV20-1
J: TRBJ2-5
D: TRBD2
CDR3: CSASGTRGETQYF
DNA: TGCAGTGCTTCCGGGACTAGGGGGGAGACCCAGTACTTC

size: .
V: TRBV19
J: TRBJ1-5
D: TRBD1
CDR3: CASSIAQGAYSNQPQHF
DNA: TGTGCCAGTAGTATAGCACAGGGGGCTTATAGCAATCAGCCCCAGCATTTT

size: many
V: TRBV28
J: TRBJ1-5
D: TRBD1
CDR3: CASSLRARGPNNQPQHF
DNA: TGTGCCAGCAGTTTAAGGGCGAGGGGGCCGAACAATCAGCCCCAGCATTTT

size: once
V: TRBV20-1
J: TRBJ2-1
D: TRBD2
CDR3: CSARGRPGLAGPSLYNEQFF
DNA: TGCAGTGCTAGAGGGCGACCGGGACTAGCGGGACCATCCCTCTACAATGAGCAGTTCTTC

size: .
V: TRBV29-1
J: TRBJ2-1
D: .
CDR3: CSVRQGSYNEQFF
DNA: TGCAGCGTTCGGCAGGGCTCCTACAATGAGCAGTTCTTC

size: few
V: TRBV5-4
J: TRBJ2-5
D: TRBD2
CDR3: CASSDYVLALAETYQETQYF
DNA: TGTGCCAGCAGCGATTACGTCCTGGCACTAGCGGAAACGTACCAAGAGACCCAGTACTTC

size: .
V: TRBV27
J: TRBJ1-5
D: TRBD1
CDR3: CASSLKGQGNNQPQHF
DNA: TGTGCCAGCAGCCTAAAGGGACAGGGGAACAATCAGCCCCAGCATTTT

size: many
V: TRBV13
J: TRBJ2-2
D: .
CDR3: CASNGPSDTGELFF
DNA: TGTGCCAGCAACGGCCCGTCGGACACCGGGGAGCTGTTTTTT

size: many
V: TRBV6-1
J: TRBJ1-1
D: .
CDR3: CASSDALGTEAFF
DNA: TGTGCCAGCAGTGACGCCCTGGGCACTGAAGCTTTCTTT

size: many
V: TRBV28
J: TRBJ1-2
D: .
CDR3: CASSAPGTPNGYTF
DNA: TGTGCCAGCAGTGCGCCCGGGACCCCTAATGGCTACACCTTC

size: many
V: TRBV27
J: TRBJ2-2
D: .
CDR3: CASSPARGGRTNTGELFF
DNA: TGTGCCAGCAGCCCCGCCAGGGGGGGAAGAACGAACACCGGGGAGCTGTTTTTT